This record covers a single T cell receptor (beta chain). Its antigen is undetermined. This entry comes from a study of T cell repertoires in cytomegalovirus infection. Study-level background: Matching HLA type and CMV infection were both indicated by public TCR beta signatures.

TCRdb processed the reads anew with MiXCR; each CDR3 protein has one entry. Among a few hundred thousand distinct CDR3 sequences, about 40% were seen once, and the ten largest hold more than 40%. Study-level findings and limits: Cumulative public TCR beta family frequency identified carriers of CMV plus the relevant HLA. HLA-C-restricted TCR beta clonotypes specific for CMV led the ex vivo response.

V was clipped by 1 base and J by 3 bases; unmatched bases: 4. CDR3 length equals 16 residues. The germline V gene encodes CDR1 MGHRA and CDR2 YSYEKL. The specimen was cultured PBMCs, collected from culture after CMV antigen stimulation. The chain has TRBV4-1 and TRBJ2-7; TRBD2 aligns across 12 bases. This clonotype was obtained from a human donor in good health (CMV status not recorded). Some clones in this sample may be carry-over from other donors' samples. The chain's CDR3 is CASSQVGTSGFYEQYF. The CDR3 bases are TGCGCCAGCAGCCAAGTCGGGACTAGCGGGTTCTACGAGCAGTACTTC.